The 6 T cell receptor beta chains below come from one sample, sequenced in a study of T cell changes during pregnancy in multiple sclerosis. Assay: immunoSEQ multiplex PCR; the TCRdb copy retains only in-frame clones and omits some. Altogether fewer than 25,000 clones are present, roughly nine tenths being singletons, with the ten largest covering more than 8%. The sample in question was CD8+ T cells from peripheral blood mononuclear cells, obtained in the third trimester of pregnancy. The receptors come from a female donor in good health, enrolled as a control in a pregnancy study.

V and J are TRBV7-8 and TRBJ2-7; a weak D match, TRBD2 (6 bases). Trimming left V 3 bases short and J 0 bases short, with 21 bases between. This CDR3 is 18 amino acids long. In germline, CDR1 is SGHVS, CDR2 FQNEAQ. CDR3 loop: CASSFAPSPSASSYEQYF. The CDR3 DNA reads TGTGCCAGCAGCTTTGCGCCCTCTCCTAGCGCCTCCTCCTACGAGCAGTACTTC.

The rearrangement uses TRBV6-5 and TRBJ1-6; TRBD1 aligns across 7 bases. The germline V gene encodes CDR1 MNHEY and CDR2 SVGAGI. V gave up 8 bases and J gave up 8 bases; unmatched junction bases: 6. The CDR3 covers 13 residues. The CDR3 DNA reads TGTGCCAGCTTCGACAGGGAGCATTCACCCCTCCACTTT. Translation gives CASFDREHSPLHF.

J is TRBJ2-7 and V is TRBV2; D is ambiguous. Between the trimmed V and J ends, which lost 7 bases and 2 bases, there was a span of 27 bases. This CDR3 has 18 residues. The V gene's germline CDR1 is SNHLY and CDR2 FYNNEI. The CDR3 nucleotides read TGTGCCAGCACGCCGTTATTGGAAAACAGAGTCCAAACCTACGAGCAGTACTTC. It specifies CASTPLLENRVQTYEQYF.

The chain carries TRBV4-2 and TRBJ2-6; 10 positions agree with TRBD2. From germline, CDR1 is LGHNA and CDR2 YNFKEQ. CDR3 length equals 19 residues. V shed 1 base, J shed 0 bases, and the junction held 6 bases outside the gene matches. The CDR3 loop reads CASSQVSSGGLSGANVLTF. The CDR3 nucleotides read TGTGCCAGCAGCCAAGTGAGTAGCGGGGGGCTCTCTGGGGCCAACGTCCTGACTTTC.

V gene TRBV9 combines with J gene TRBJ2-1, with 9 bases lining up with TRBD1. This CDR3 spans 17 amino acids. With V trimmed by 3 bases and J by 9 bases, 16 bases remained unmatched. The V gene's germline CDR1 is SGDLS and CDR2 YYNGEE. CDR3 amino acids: CASSASLQGAIRGEQFF. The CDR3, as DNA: TGTGCCAGCAGCGCAAGCCTACAGGGGGCTATAAGGGGTGAGCAGTTCTTC.

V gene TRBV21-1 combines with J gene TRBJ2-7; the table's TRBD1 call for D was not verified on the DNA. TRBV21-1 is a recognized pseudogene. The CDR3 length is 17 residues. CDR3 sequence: CASSKTPTGFYSYEQYF. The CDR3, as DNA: TGTGCCAGCAGCAAAACCCCGACAGGTTTCTACTCCTACGAGCAGTACTTC.